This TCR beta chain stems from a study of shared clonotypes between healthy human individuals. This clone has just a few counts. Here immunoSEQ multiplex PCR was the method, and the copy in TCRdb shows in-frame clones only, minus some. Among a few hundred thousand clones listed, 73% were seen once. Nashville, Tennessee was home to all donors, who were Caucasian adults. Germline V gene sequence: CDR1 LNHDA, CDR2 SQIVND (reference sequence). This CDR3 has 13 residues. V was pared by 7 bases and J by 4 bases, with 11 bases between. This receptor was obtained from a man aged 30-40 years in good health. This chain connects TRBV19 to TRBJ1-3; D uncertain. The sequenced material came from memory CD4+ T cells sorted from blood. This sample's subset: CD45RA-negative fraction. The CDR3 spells CASIRLGGNTIYF. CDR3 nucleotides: TGTGCCAGTATTCGCCTAGGAGGAAACACCATATATTTT.